The 27 T cell receptor beta chains listed next were all sequenced from one sample in a study of T cell responses to AZD1222 COVID-19 vaccine. Only in-frame clones appear in the TCRdb table, and some are missing; sequencing was by immunoSEQ multiplex PCR. The table includes roughly 100,000 clones, 80% to 85% detected once. Sequenced material: peripheral blood, taken on day 0 of AZD1222 vaccination. These TCRs come from an adult in good health.

The rearrangement uses TRBV12-3 or TRBV12-4 and TRBJ1-1; D gene ambiguous. Deletions cut 2 bases from V and 5 bases from J, with 9 bases between. The CDR3 loop spans 13 amino acids. The CDR3 sequence is CASSLQLRTEAFF. The CDR3 DNA is TGTGCCAGCAGTTTACAGCTACGGACTGAAGCTTTCTTT.

This CDR3 is CAIMRGQEPLNEQFF. CDR3 coding DNA: TGTGCCATCATGCGAGGACAGGAACCCCTCAATGAGCAGTTCTTC. The chain has TRBV10-3 and TRBJ2-1, with 7 bases identical to TRBD1. This CDR3 is built from 15 residues. Trimming cost V 7 bases and J 6 bases; bases outside gene matches: 12. Germline lookup yields CDR1 ENHRY and CDR2 SYGVKD.

V usage is TRBV19 and J usage is TRBJ1-2; no reliable D call. Germline-derived CDR1 and CDR2 are LNHDA and SQIVND (reference sequence). CDR3 size: 15 residues. Trimming left V 0 bases short and J 4 bases short, with 12 bases between. DNA of the CDR3: TGTGCCAGTAGTATAGATTCGCCGGAGGCCTATGGCTACACCTTC. It specifies CASSIDSPEAYGYTF.

This clone was recorded a few times. The chain combines TRBV10-3 with TRBJ2-1, with 10 bases lining up with TRBD2. Germline V lookup: CDR1 ENHRY, CDR2 SYGVKD. The CDR3 extends over 14 amino acids. Trimming at V came to 11 bases and at J to 5 bases, leaving 9 bases not matched to a gene. The CDR3: CAAKVAGGNNEQFF. CDR3 DNA: TGTGCCGCCAAAGTAGCGGGAGGCAACAATGAGCAGTTCTTC.

DNA for the CDR3: TGCAGCGAAGGGACGGCGGCGGATACGCAGTATTTT. This gives the protein CSEGTAADTQYF. The chain links TRBV29-1 to TRBJ2-3; either TRBD1 or TRBD2 may fit D (5 bases each). Trimming shortened V by 7 bases and J by 6 bases, and 14 bases separated the two germline ends. The V gene's germline CDR1 is SQVTM and CDR2 ANQGSEA. This CDR3 spans 12 amino acids.

The rearrangement joins TRBV19 to TRBJ2-5; 7 bases line up with TRBD2. The CDR3 extends over 12 amino acids. The germline V gene has CDR1 LNHDA and CDR2 SQIVND (reference sequence). Trimming cost V 9 bases and J 4 bases; bases outside gene matches: 5. The CDR3 protein is CASRLAGETQYF. DNA of the CDR3: TGTGCCAGCCGTTTAGCGGGAGAGACCCAGTACTTC.

This chain connects TRBV7-9 to TRBJ1-1; 7 bases align to TRBD1. The CDR3 is made up of 16 amino acids. The trim removed 8 bases at V and 2 bases at J, leaving 14 bases unmatched. The germline V gene has CDR1 SEHNR and CDR2 FQNEAQ (reference sequence). The CDR3 region is CASAAKGAVVNTEAFF. CDR3 sequence (DNA): TGTGCCAGCGCCGCGAAGGGGGCGGTAGTTAACACTGAAGCTTTCTTT. The full variable domain, completed using reference TRBV7-9 and TRBJ1-1, is DTGVSQNPRHKITKRGQNVTFRCDPISEHNRLYWYRQTLGQGPEFLTYFQNEAQLEKSRLLSDRFSAERPKGSFSTLEIQRTEQGDSAMYLCASAAKGAVVNTEAFFGQGTRLTVV.

The chain carries TRBV4-3 and TRBJ1-1; unclear D gene. In germline, CDR1 is LGHNA, CDR2 YSLEER. The CDR3 spans 14 residues. The V gene lost 0 bases and the J gene lost 9 bases, with 14 bases spanning the gap. CDR3: CASSQDHSRRQAFF. DNA of the CDR3: TGCGCCAGCAGCCAAGATCATTCCAGGCGCCAAGCTTTCTTT.

This chain uses TRBV18 with TRBJ2-2, with 11 nucleotides matching TRBD2. CDR3 length: 16 residues. Germline V lookup: CDR1 KGHSH, CDR2 LQKENI. The junction had 6 bases not matched to a gene; V was cut back by 6 bases and J by 3 bases. CDR3 bases: TGTGCCAGCTCGCGACTGGGACTAGCGGACACCGGGGAGCTGTTTTTT. Translating it yields CASSRLGLADTGELFF. The full variable domain, its missing parts supplied by reference TRBV18 and TRBJ2-2, is NAGVMQNPRHLVRRRGQEARLRCSPMKGHSHVYWYRQLPEEGLKFMVYLQKENIIDESGMPKERFSAEFPKEGPSILRIQQVVRGDSAAYFCASSRLGLADTGELFFGEGSRLTVL.

This clone was detected once. The chain couples TRBV9 to TRBJ1-6; 10 positions agree with TRBD1. The CDR3 runs to 16 residues. J was trimmed by 8 bases and V by 0 bases; bases with no gene match: 5. Germline V gives CDR1 SGDLS, CDR2 YYNGEE. Written as DNA, the CDR3 is TGTGCCAGCAGCGTAGGGCCCGGGACAGGGGATTCACCCCTCCACTTT. Protein sequence: CASSVGPGTGDSPLHF.

This clone occurred once. The chain joins TRBV5-1 to TRBJ1-2, with 7 bases aligning to TRBD1. Germline CDR1 is SGHRS and CDR2 is YFSETQ. V was pared by 6 bases and J by 7 bases, with 12 bases of the junction left unmatched. This CDR3 region has 14 residues. CDR3 loop: CASTPRTGASGYTF. The CDR3, as DNA: TGCGCCAGCACTCCCCGGACAGGAGCTAGTGGCTACACCTTC.

The chain recombines TRBV3-1 (or the pseudogene TRBV3-2) with TRBJ1-5; a weak D match, TRBD1 (6 bases). CDR1 and CDR2 from the germline V gene are LGHDT and YNNKEL (reference sequence). V was clipped by 4 bases and J by 6 bases, with 10 bases between them. The CDR3 has 13 amino acids. In DNA, the CDR3 is TGTGCCAGCAGCCGGGGGCTGGGTCAGCCCCAGCATTTT. As protein: CASSRGLGQPQHF.

This sequence joins TRBV7-2 and TRBJ2-1, with 10 bases that match TRBD2. Germline CDR1 and CDR2: SGHTA and FQGNSA. V was pared by 6 bases and J by 8 bases, with 7 bases of the junction left unmatched. The CDR3 runs 14 residues. The CDR3 DNA is TGTGCCAGCAGTAAGCGGGAGGGGGCGGATGAGCAGTTCTTC. Its protein is CASSKREGADEQFF.

V is TRBV2 and J is TRBJ2-5; D unclear. Germline V gene data show CDR1 as SNHLY and CDR2 as FYNNEI. The V gene lost 3 bases and the J gene lost 2 bases, with 7 bases spanning the gap. The CDR3 spans 13 residues. CDR3 sequence: CASSESVQETQYF. For the CDR3, the DNA is TGTGCCAGCAGTGAGTCAGTTCAAGAGACCCAGTACTTC.

This clone was seen a few times. This chain uses TRBV21-1 with TRBJ2-3; the table's D call, TRBD2, has no DNA check behind it. TRBV21-1 is labeled a pseudogene. The CDR3 contains 17 residues. CDR3 sequence reads: CASSSLESGSVTDTQYF. DNA of the CDR3: TGTGCCAGCAGCAGCCTTGAAAGCGGGAGCGTCACAGATACGCAGTATTTT.

The chain combines TRBV28 with TRBJ2-3; 10 bases fit TRBD1. This CDR3 is built from 17 residues. Germline loops: CDR1 MDHEN, CDR2 SYDVKM. The V segment lost 6 bases and the J segment 4 bases; nucleotides outside the gene matches: 13. In DNA form, the CDR3 reads TGTGCCAGCAGCCAGCCCCCCGGGACAGGGGTCGCAGATACGCAGTATTTT. It codes for CASSQPPGTGVADTQYF.

The chain combines TRBV24-1 with TRBJ2-5; TRBD2 matches 9 bases. This CDR3 region has 17 residues. Per the germline V gene, CDR1 is KGHDR and CDR2 is SFDVKD. V gave up 5 bases and J gave up 4 bases; unmatched junction bases: 13. CDR3 sequence reads: CATSGISGGERRETQYF. As DNA, the CDR3 is TGTGCCACCAGTGGGATTAGCGGGGGAGAGAGGAGAGAGACCCAGTACTTC.

This chain joins TRBV3-1 (or the pseudogene TRBV3-2) and TRBJ2-3, with TRBD2 matching 8 bases. The CDR3 is 15 residues long. CDR1 is LGHDT, CDR2 YNNKEL, per germline (reference sequence). Germline trimming cut 5 bases from V and 3 bases from J; bases unmatched to any gene: 7. The CDR3 region has the DNA TGTGCCAGCAGCGACGGGAGGGCCTGGACAGATACGCAGTATTTT. Encoded protein: CASSDGRAWTDTQYF.

The V call is TRBV5-1, the J call TRBJ2-1; the match to TRBD2 covers 9 bases. Germline V lookup: CDR1 SGHRS, CDR2 YFSETQ. V trimming: 0 bases; J trimming: 4 bases; junction bases outside the gene matches: 2. The CDR3 contains 15 residues. The CDR3 reads CASSLAAGGYNEQFF. In nucleotides, the CDR3 is TGCGCCAGCAGCTTGGCAGCGGGGGGTTACAATGAGCAGTTCTTC. Complete variable domain (other parts from reference TRBV5-1 and TRBJ2-1): KAGVTQTPRYLIKTRGQQVTLSCSPISGHRSVSWYQQTPGQGLQFLFEYFSETQRNKGNFPGRFSGRQFSNSRSEMNVSTLELGDSALYLCASSLAAGGYNEQFFGPGTRLTVL.

J is TRBJ2-7 and V is TRBV5-5; D possibly matches TRBD1 or TRBD2 (5 bases each). Trimming pared 2 bases from V and 0 bases from J, leaving 12 bases between. From germline, CDR1 is SGHKS and CDR2 YYEKEE (reference sequence). This CDR3 contains 15 residues. CDR3 nucleotide sequence: TGTGCCAGCAGCTTAACCGGGACGGACTCCTACGAGCAGTACTTC. This encodes CASSLTGTDSYEQYF.

This chain connects TRBV6-6 to TRBJ2-2; the D is unclear. Germline CDR1 and CDR2: MNHNY and SVGAGI (reference sequence). V was trimmed by 5 bases and J by 0 bases, leaving 7 bases between them. The CDR3 totals 14 residues. DNA of the CDR3: TGTGCCAGCAGTAGCGTCGCGAACACCGGGGAGCTGTTTTTT. Translating gives CASSSVANTGELFF.

This chain connects TRBV19 to TRBJ1-1, with TRBD1 identical over 7 bases. Germline V gene sequence: CDR1 LNHDA, CDR2 SQIVND (reference sequence). Trimming took 9 bases from V and 0 from J; bases not matched to a gene: 10. The CDR3 consists of 15 residues. The CDR3 loop is CASNRGRTMNTEAFF. CDR3 DNA: TGTGCCAGCAACAGGGGCCGAACCATGAACACTGAAGCTTTCTTT.

V usage is TRBV28 and J usage is TRBJ1-2; a weak D match, TRBD1 (6 bases). CDR1 is MDHEN, CDR2 SYDVKM, per germline. V was cut by 10 bases and J by 3 bases, with 15 bases left in between. The CDR3 is made up of 13 amino acids. DNA for the CDR3: TGTGCCACCAGATCAAGGACAGACTATGGCTACACCTTC. The encoded protein is CATRSRTDYGYTF.

The chain joins TRBV30 to TRBJ1-1, with D unresolved. The CDR3 loop spans 11 amino acids. V was clipped by 2 bases and J by 5 bases, with 6 bases between them. CDR1 is GTSNPN, CDR2 SVGIG, per germline (reference sequence). CDR3 protein: CAWSLPTEAFF. DNA for the CDR3: TGTGCCTGGAGTCTTCCAACTGAAGCTTTCTTT.

The chain links TRBV5-1 to TRBJ2-2; no reliable D call. Per germline, CDR1 SGHRS and CDR2 YFSETQ. Trimming removed 7 bases from V and 2 bases from J, with 15 bases in between. This CDR3 spans 15 amino acids. CDR3 sequence reads: CASHNGGINTGELFF. The DNA of the CDR3 is TGCGCCAGCCACAACGGTGGGATTAACACCGGGGAGCTGTTTTTT.

This clone was recorded once. This chain connects TRBV28 to TRBJ1-6; D is perhaps TRBD1 (5 bases). Germline-derived CDR1 and CDR2 are MDHEN and SYDVKM. CDR3 size: 13 residues. Trimming took off 7 bases at V and 9 bases at J, with 13 bases between the two ends. The CDR3 loop is CASTAGPTSPLHF. The CDR3 bases are TGTGCCAGCACCGCAGGGCCTACTTCACCCCTCCACTTT.

The chain joins TRBV6-2 or TRBV6-3 to TRBJ2-7; no reliable D call. The CDR3 is 15 amino acids. The V gene's germline CDR1 is MNHEY and CDR2 SVGEGT. Trimming shortened V by 5 bases and J by 3 bases, and 17 bases separated the two germline ends. CDR3 in DNA: TGTGCCAGCAGTGCTTCGAGTACGGCAGACTACGAGCAGTACGTC. Protein: CASSASSTADYEQYV.